One and the same sample provided the 9 T cell receptor beta chains below, sequenced in a study of T cells in Graves' hyperthyroidism and ophthalmopathy (dated by TCRdb to between 2017 and 2020). Libraries came from multiplex PCR. This sample was sequenced with an Illumina HiSeq 2000. Amplification of TCR beta CDR3 regions was carried out from RNA transcripts. The TCR CDR3 was subjected to a first round of RT-PCR using the HTBI primer set and the Qiagen OneStep RT-PCR kit. Through fastp at Q25 and MiXCR, TCRdb rebuilt clones from the public reads, retaining in-frame beta chains. Rows with one shared CDR3 protein collapse into an entry with the most common genes and DNA. The sample includes around 420,000 distinct CDR3 sequences, with roughly 13% observed a single time. In total, the top ten clones hold 5% to 6% of the sample. The sample was blood. The receptors derive from a woman between 18 and 29 years old with Graves' hyperthyroidism.

The table lists this clonotype with many counts. This chain links TRBV27 with TRBJ2-1; TRBD2 might be the D (7 bases). V lost 3 bases and J lost 5, with 17 bases in between. Germline V gives CDR1 MNHEY, CDR2 SMNVEV (reference sequence). The CDR3 sequence is 16 residues long. The CDR3 region has the DNA TGTGCCAGCAGTTTGGGGGGGGCAGGGCGCAACAATGAGCAGTTCTTC. Its protein is CASSLGGAGRNNEQFF.

The V call is TRBV6-1, the J call TRBJ2-2; 7 nucleotides align to TRBD2. CDR1 is MNHNS and CDR2 is SASEGT in the germline V gene. Trimming cost V 4 bases and J 0 bases; bases outside gene matches: 2. This CDR3 contains 15 residues. The CDR3 DNA reads as TGTGCCAGCAGTGCTAGCGGACCGAACACCGGGGAGCTGTTTTTT. Protein product: CASSASGPNTGELFF.

On this clonotype itself: This may be a read error: a much more frequent sequence differs by one nucleotide. The chain recombines TRBV9 with TRBJ1-5; the D gene is possibly TRBD1 (6 bases). The CDR3 extends over 14 amino acids. CDR1 SGDLS and CDR2 YYNGEE come from the germline V gene. CDR3 DNA sequence: TGTGCCAGCAGCCCCGGGGGCCCCAATCAGCCCCCGCATTTT. It translates to CASSPGGPNQPPHF.

This clonotype was counted many times. This chain connects TRBV28 to TRBJ1-5; D gene uncertain. Germline values: CDR1 MDHEN, CDR2 SYDVKM. V lost 3 bases, J lost 0 bases, and 9 bases lay in between. This CDR3 has 15 residues. CDR3 nucleotide sequence: TGTGCCAGCAGTTTCGAAGATTATAGCAATCAGCCCCAGCATTTT. Its protein product is CASSFEDYSNQPQHF.

V and J are TRBV6-1 and TRBJ2-7, with TRBD1 as a possible D gene (5 bases). Per germline, CDR1 MNHNS and CDR2 SASEGT. V lost 6 bases, J lost 0 bases, and 15 bases lay in between. This CDR3 region has 15 residues. The CDR3 nucleotides read TGTGCCAGCAGCCCTACAGGACACCCCTCCTACGAGCAGTACTTC. Protein: CASSPTGHPSYEQYF.

The rearrangement uses TRBV20-1 and TRBJ1-3; D gene uncertain. Germline CDR1 reads DFQATT; CDR2 reads SNEGSKA (reference sequence). The germline V and J ends were trimmed by 6 bases and 0 bases, with 9 bases remaining between them. CDR3 length: 13 residues. The CDR3 loop reads CSARAVSGNTIYF. The CDR3 DNA sequence: TGCAGTGCACGGGCCGTCTCTGGAAACACCATATATTTT.

The chain recombines TRBV12-3 or TRBV12-4 with TRBJ2-2, with D maybe TRBD1 (5 bases). The CDR3 spans 15 residues. V gave up 7 bases and J gave up 1 base, with 13 bases separating them. Here the CDR3 reads CASTLTQGNTGELFF. As DNA, the CDR3 is TGTGCCAGCACCCTAACTCAGGGGAACACCGGGGAGCTGTTTTTT.

In this sample, this clonotype turned up a few times. The V call is TRBV20-1, the J call TRBJ2-5; TRBD2 matches 7 bases. J lost 0 bases, V lost 5 bases, and 12 bases had no gene match. The CDR3 has 16 amino acids. CDR1 DFQATT and CDR2 SNEGSKA come from the germline V gene (reference sequence). The CDR3 reads CSAYSSSGVYQETQYF. The CDR3 DNA follows: TGCAGTGCTTACTCCTCTAGCGGAGTCTACCAAGAGACCCAGTACTTC.

This clonotype has just a few counts. The chain couples TRBV19 to TRBJ2-1; D perhaps matches TRBD1 (5 bases). This CDR3 is built from 13 residues. The V and J ends lost 7 bases and 3 bases respectively, with 10 bases between them. Germline values: CDR1 LNHDA, CDR2 SQIVND (reference sequence). The CDR3 DNA is TGTGCCAGTACCTCAGGGAACTACAATGAGCAGTTCTTC. Protein: CASTSGNYNEQFF.